This paragraph reports one T cell receptor beta chain. Its antigen remains unknown. This record comes from a study of cytomegalovirus exposure and HLA in healthy donors. Whole-study results and caveats: Some V segments could not be told apart, so they were left out, TRBV6-2 and TRBV6-3 among them. Clonal expansion, a later analysis showed, was greater in HLA-associated TCR beta chains than in equally common others. As immune exposure information, only CMV serostatus was available.

CDR1 is SGHDT and CDR2 is YYEEEE in the germline V gene. The ends lost 4 bases at V and 0 bases at J; junction bases unmatched: 5. CDR3 length: 15 amino acids. PCR employed 60 Vbeta and 13 Jbeta primers. TCRdb's table, derived via immunoSEQ multiplex PCR, lists solely in-frame clones and lacks some. The table lists 150,000 to 200,000 clones, around four fifths of them singletons, with 7% to 9% in the top ten. The source of this sequence is a male donor in good health and CMV-seropositive. Sequenced input: PBMCs. This chain joins TRBV5-6 and TRBJ2-3; 7 bases are shared with TRBD2. The CDR3 DNA reads as TGTGCCAGCAGCCCCATAGCGGGTAGCACAGATACGCAGTATTTT. Translated: CASSPIAGSTDTQYF.